These T cell receptor beta chains were read from a single sample in a study of control samples from healthy donors and cancer patients. Repertoires were generated with immunoSEQ multiplex PCR, while TCRdb's copy carries only in-frame clones and drops some. The repertoire holds 90,000 or so clones, with around 89% as singletons. Sample: blood. The receptors derive from a woman in her 70s in good health. Each CDR3 is given with its conserved first and last residue. D genes are given only for firm matches. Clone size is stated in some rows and not others, as once, few, many or a class when expanded.

J	D	size	V	DNA	CDR3
TRBJ2-1	TRBD1	.	TRBV5-6	TGTGCCAGCAGCTTCCAGGGGGCGAGTCATGAGCAGTTCTTC	CASSFQGASHEQFF
TRBJ1-6	.	once	TRBV2	TGTGCCAGCAGTGGGCTGGGCCAGGGGTATTCACCCCTCCACTTT	CASSGLGQGYSPLHF
TRBJ1-5	.	.	TRBV20-1	TGCAGTGCTAGTTCCCTGAAGGGTAGCAATCAGCCCCAGCATTTT	CSASSLKGSNQPQHF
TRBJ1-2	.	.	TRBV4-1	TGCGCCAGCAGCCCCGTCCGGGGGCGAGCTGGCTACACCTTC	CASSPVRGRAGYTF
TRBJ1-5	.	once	TRBV15	TGTGCCACCAGCAGAAGGCTGGTTAGCAATCAGCCCCAGCATTTT	CATSRRLVSNQPQHF
TRBJ2-3	TRBD2	.	TRBV5-1	TGCGCCAGCAGCTTGGAGGGCGGGAGAGGATACGATACGCAGTATTTT	CASSLEGGRGYDTQYF
TRBJ1-1	.	.	TRBV5-1	TGCGCCAGCAGCTTGGAACAGGGCGCTGAAGCTTTCTTT	CASSLEQGAEAFF
TRBJ1-2	.	.	TRBV10-3	TGTGCCATCAGTGAGAAGGGGCCTTCCTATGGCTACACCTTC	CAISEKGPSYGYTF
TRBJ1-1	.	.	TRBV7-8	TGTGCCAGCAGCTTAGCGGGGCAGAACACTGAAGCTTTCTTT	CASSLAGQNTEAFF
TRBJ1-3	.	.	TRBV3-1/TRBV3-2	TGTGCCAGCAGCCAAGATAGAGTGGCAACTGGAAACACCATATATTTT	CASSQDRVATGNTIYF
TRBJ1-5	.	.	TRBV19	TGTGCCAGTAGTATGGGAGGGGTTAGCAATCAGCCCCAGCATTTT	CASSMGGVSNQPQHF
TRBJ2-7	.	.	TRBV23-1	TGCGCCAGCAGTCATTCCGGGACATCAAACTCCTACGAGCAGTACTTC	CASSHSGTSNSYEQYF
TRBJ2-2	.	.	TRBV12-5	TGTGCTAGTGGTTTCCTCCGGGGGACCGGGGAGCTGTTTTTT	CASGFLRGTGELFF
TRBJ2-3	TRBD2	once	TRBV5-1	TGCGCCAGCAGCTGGGGGACTAGCGAAATAAGCACAGATACGCAGTATTTT	CASSWGTSEISTDTQYF
TRBJ1-4	TRBD1	.	TRBV20-1	TGCAGCGGACAGGGCGGGGGGAAACTGTTTTTT	CSGQGGGKLFF
TRBJ2-2	TRBD2	.	TRBV9	TGTGCCAGCAGCGTAGGGCTAGCGGGAGGGCATGACACCGGGGAGCTGTTTTTT	CASSVGLAGGHDTGELFF
TRBJ1-4	.	.	TRBV14	TGTGCCAGCAGCGATGGACAGTTTGCAACTAATGAAAAACTGTTTTTT	CASSDGQFATNEKLFF
TRBJ1-4	.	.	TRBV19	TGTGCCAGTAGTAACTCAAAGGGGAAAGGCGAAAAACTGTTTTTT	CASSNSKGKGEKLFF
TRBJ1-5	.	.	TRBV12-3/TRBV12-4	TGTGCCAGCAGTTTATCCGGGGATCAGCCCCAGCATTTT	CASSLSGDQPQHF
TRBJ2-1	.	.	TRBV6-2/TRBV6-3	TGTGCCAGCAGTTACGACTCCTACGATGAGCAGTTCTTC	CASSYDSYDEQFF
TRBJ2-7	.	once	TRBV6-2/TRBV6-3	TGTGCCAGCAGCCGGACCTACGAGCAGTACTTC	CASSRTYEQYF
TRBJ2-7	.	.	TRBV2	TGTGCCAGCATAACAGGGGGGGGACACTCCTACGAGCAGTACTTC	CASITGGGHSYEQYF
TRBJ1-2	.	.	TRBV5-1	TGCGCCAGCAGCTTGGACAGTTGGGGAGGCTACACCTTC	CASSLDSWGGYTF
TRBJ1-1	.	.	TRBV2	TGTGCCAGCAGTGGAGGGTTAGGGGGTAACACTGAAGCTTTCTTT	CASSGGLGGNTEAFF
TRBJ1-2	.	.	TRBV5-1	TGCGCCAGCAGCTTGGCCATGGGGGAGGATGGCTACACCTTC	CASSLAMGEDGYTF
TRBJ2-2	TRBD2	.	TRBV5-1	TGCGCCAGCAGCCGATTGACTAGCGGGAGGTACACCGGGGAGCTGTTTTTT	CASSRLTSGRYTGELFF
TRBJ1-6	.	.	TRBV27	TGTGCCAGCAACGTCCAGGGGCCTAATTCACCCCTCCACTTT	CASNVQGPNSPLHF
TRBJ2-7	TRBD1	.	TRBV27	TGTGCCAGCAGTCCCACCGGGACAGTCTCCTACGAGCAGTACTTC	CASSPTGTVSYEQYF
TRBJ1-1	.	.	TRBV4-3	TGCGCCAGCAGCCAAGATACGAATACCATGAACACTGAAGCTTTCTTT	CASSQDTNTMNTEAFF
TRBJ1-2	.	.	TRBV5-1	TGCGCCAGCAGCTTGGAGGGGCACTATGGCTACACCTTC	CASSLEGHYGYTF
TRBJ1-4	.	.	TRBV7-6	TGTGCCAGCAGCCCATCCCCGGCGGTTGAAAAACTGTTTTTT	CASSPSPAVEKLFF
TRBJ1-2	.	once	TRBV6-5	TGTGCCAGCACGCCCGGCATGGGGGGACTGTATGGCTACACCTTC	CASTPGMGGLYGYTF
TRBJ2-1	.	.	TRBV20-1	TGCAGTGCTAGTCCCCAGGGCAATGAGCAGTTCTTC	CSASPQGNEQFF
TRBJ1-2	.	.	TRBV14	TGTGCCAGCAGTCCCGGGACTAACTATGGCTACACCTTC	CASSPGTNYGYTF
TRBJ1-4	.	.	TRBV14	TGTGCCAGCAGCCGGGGACGGAATGAAAAACTGTTTTTT	CASSRGRNEKLFF
TRBJ1-1	.	once	TRBV29-1	TGCAGCGTTGAAGGGGGGCAAGGCACTGAAGCTTTCTTT	CSVEGGQGTEAFF
TRBJ1-4	TRBD1	.	TRBV5-1	TGCGCCAGCAGCTTCGACAGGGGGCCTGGAAAACTGTTTTTT	CASSFDRGPGKLFF
TRBJ2-7	TRBD1	.	TRBV6-1	TGTGCCAGCAGTGACGGGACAGGGGCGGTCGAGCAGTACTTC	CASSDGTGAVEQYF
TRBJ1-1	.	.	TRBV6-5	TGTGCCAGCACCGGAGGGAGTACTGAAGCTTTCTTT	CASTGGSTEAFF
TRBJ1-1	.	.	TRBV19	TGTGCCACCAACGTTGAGGGAAACACTGAAGCTTTCTTT	CATNVEGNTEAFF